This section outlines one TCR beta chain sequence together with its context. The CDR3 has 15 residues. V was trimmed by 6 bases and J by 6 bases, leaving 21 bases between them. Germline values: CDR1 WSHSY, CDR2 SAAADI. The data are from a study of blood T cell repertoires in COVID-19. Study overall: Sample material is recorded as cDNA or gDNA derived from T cells, B-cell-depleted T cells, or PBMCs.

Produced via immunoSEQ multiplex PCR; TCRdb's table is partial and in-frame only. In the table there are tens of thousands of clones, 88% of which are singletons. The gene calls are TRBV10-2 and TRBJ2-7; possible D gene TRBD2, 5 bases. Sample: peripheral blood. This receptor was obtained from a human donor in a cohort sampled during active COVID-19. Here the CDR3 DNA reads TGCGCCAGCAGGCCCACAGCGCCCACGGACTCCGAGCAGTACTTC. It specifies CASRPTAPTDSEQYF.